The clone carrying this TCR beta chain was counted a single time. Its antigen is unknown. The data stem from a study of CD8+CD57+ T cells in acquired aplastic anemia. Profiling that covered TCR beta VDJ and CDR3 relied on genomic DNA as its template. TCRdb recomputed calls from the reads with MiXCR, one row per CDR3 protein. The table shows some 280,000 distinct CDR3 sequences, with 55% to 60% occurring only once. General study findings and limits: Significant differences in CD8+ Simpson's diversity were not observed between patients and controls. There were twenty-nine CD8+ CDR3 sequences that occurred in both patients and controls.

V lost 0 bases, J lost 8 bases, and 17 bases lay in between. The germline gives CDR1 SGHAT, CDR2 FQNNGV. The CDR3 sequence is 16 residues long. The sequence derives from a human donor with severe aplastic anemia or a healthy control (not recorded which). The genes are TRBV11-2 and TRBJ2-1, with D tentatively TRBD2 (5 bases). Sequenced input: sorted CD4+, CD8+, or CD8+CD57+ T cells (not recorded which) from PBMCs. CDR3 protein: CASSLDVYRGFHEQFF. CDR3 sequence (DNA): TGTGCCAGCAGCTTAGACGTTTACCGGGGATTCCATGAGCAGTTCTTC. Complete variable domain (other parts from reference TRBV11-2 and TRBJ2-1): EAGVAQSPRYKIIEKRQSVAFWCNPISGHATLYWYQQILGQGPKLLIQFQNNGVVDDSQLPKDRFSAERLKGVDSTLKIQPAKLEDSAVYLCASSLDVYRGFHEQFFGPGTRLTVL.